One sample yielded the 31 T cell receptor beta chains listed below, sequenced in a study of OX40 agonist ivuxolimab in advanced cancers. Sequenced by immunoSEQ multiplex PCR; TCRdb stores in-frame clones only, minus some. This sample carries tens of thousands of clones, 85% of them seen once, and the ten largest clones take about half. The sequencing here drew on CD4+ or CD8+ T cells sorted from blood, taken in a trial of the OX40 agonist ivuxolimab. The receptors originated from an adult with an advanced solid tumor such as melanoma, head and neck, liver or kidney cancer.

This clone was counted only a few times. The chain recombines TRBV7-2 with TRBJ1-1; weak D call: TRBD1 (5 bases). The CDR3 covers 12 residues. Germline CDR1 reads SGHTA; CDR2 reads FQGNSA. V shed 8 bases and J shed 4 bases, with 11 bases lying between them. The DNA for the CDR3 is TGTGCCAGCGGACACGAGGGCACTGAAGCTTTCTTT. The encoded protein is CASGHEGTEAFF. Drawing the rest from reference TRBV7-2 and TRBJ1-1, the complete variable domain is GAGVSQSPSNKVTEKGKDVELRCDPISGHTALYWYRQSLGQGLEFLIYFQGNSAPDKSGLPSDRFSAERTGGSVSTLTIQRTQQEDSAVYLCASGHEGTEAFFGQGTRLTVV.

The chain has TRBV6-5 and TRBJ2-5, with TRBD2 identical over 10 bases. This CDR3 region has 15 residues. Germline V gene sequence: CDR1 MNHEY, CDR2 SVGAGI. Trimming took 8 bases from V and 1 from J; bases not matched to a gene: 7. CDR3 DNA sequence: TGTGCCAGCGGTCAACTAGCGGGGATCCAAGAGACCCAGTACTTC. Protein product: CASGQLAGIQETQYF.

This clone was seen a single time. The chain links TRBV29-1 to TRBJ1-2; tentative D call: TRBD1 (5 bases). Germline-derived CDR1 and CDR2 are SQVTM and ANQGSEA. This CDR3 has 11 amino acids. The germline V and J ends were trimmed by 2 bases and 8 bases, with 9 bases remaining between them. The CDR3 loop reads CSVEQGQGYTF. CDR3 bases: TGCAGCGTTGAACAGGGCCAGGGCTACACCTTC. Filled out from reference TRBV29-1 and TRBJ1-2, the complete variable domain reads SAVISQKPSRDICQRGTSLTIQCQVDSQVTMMFWYRQQPGQSLTLIATANQGSEATYESGFVIDKFPISRPNLTFSTLTVSNMSPEDSSIYLCSVEQGQGYTFGSGTRLTVV.

The J gene is TRBJ2-1, the V gene TRBV29-1, with TRBD2 matching over 9 bases. The CDR3 consists of 13 residues. Germline assignment: CDR1 SQVTM and CDR2 ANQGSEA. Trimming removed 5 bases from V and 7 bases from J; junction bases left unmatched: 6. The CDR3 DNA reads as TGCAGCGTTTTCGCGGGGGGGGTAAATGAGCAGTTCTTC. Translation gives CSVFAGGVNEQFF.

The chain has TRBV5-5 and TRBJ2-2, with a possible D match to TRBD1 (5 bases). Germline CDR1 is SGHKS and CDR2 is YYEKEE (reference sequence). The CDR3 spans 15 residues. V lost 0 bases and J lost 4, with 10 bases in between. The CDR3 spells CASSLVLGVTGELFF. The CDR3 DNA reads TGTGCCAGCAGCTTGGTTCTAGGGGTCACCGGGGAGCTGTTTTTT.

The genes are TRBV6-1 and TRBJ1-2; 7 bases match TRBD1. The CDR3 is 15 amino acids. The V and J ends lost 2 bases and 2 bases, in that order; junction bases with no gene match: 5. Germline CDR1 is MNHNS and CDR2 is SASEGT. CDR3 in amino acids: CASSEWTGSNYGYTF. CDR3 DNA sequence: TGTGCCAGCAGTGAATGGACAGGATCAAACTATGGCTACACCTTC.

The chain is built from TRBV29-1 and TRBJ1-2; 8 bases line up with TRBD1. Germline CDR1 reads SQVTM; CDR2 reads ANQGSEA. The CDR3 consists of 11 residues. V shed 4 bases, J shed 9 bases, and the junction held 4 bases outside the gene matches. Here the CDR3 DNA reads TGCAGCGTTGTAGGGACAGGCAGCTACACCTTC. Encoded protein: CSVVGTGSYTF.

The chain combines TRBV2 with TRBJ2-1, with D possibly being TRBD1 or TRBD2 (6 bases each). Trimming removed 10 bases from V and 6 bases from J, with 19 bases in between. CDR3 size: 14 residues. Per germline, CDR1 SNHLY and CDR2 FYNNEI. The DNA for the CDR3 is TGTGCCATTCTACAGGGAGGATTTGGCAATGAGCAGTTCTTC. Translation: CAILQGGFGNEQFF.

This chain connects TRBV7-9 to TRBJ2-2; D is undetermined. Germline V gene lookup returns CDR1 SEHNR and CDR2 FQNEAQ (reference sequence). The CDR3 extends over 14 amino acids. The germline V and J ends were trimmed by 5 bases and 3 bases, with 10 bases remaining between them. The DNA for the CDR3 is TGTGCCAGCAGCCGAGTATTATACACCGGGGAGCTGTTTTTT. It specifies CASSRVLYTGELFF.

The chain recombines TRBV6-5 with TRBJ1-1, with D unresolved. V lost 2 bases and J lost 1, with 8 bases in between. Germline V lookup: CDR1 MNHEY, CDR2 SVGAGI. The CDR3 extends over 14 amino acids. The CDR3 spells CASSYRSGNTEAFF. The DNA for the CDR3 is TGTGCCAGCAGTTACCGATCGGGGAACACTGAAGCTTTCTTT.

The chain combines TRBV9 with TRBJ2-5, with D perhaps matching TRBD1 (6 bases). Germline assignment: CDR1 SGDLS and CDR2 YYNGEE. Trimming stripped 3 bases from V and 5 bases from J, with 14 bases between. This CDR3 contains 14 residues. The CDR3 spells CASSGEGVEETQYF. CDR3 DNA sequence: TGTGCCAGCAGCGGCGAGGGGGTTGAGGAGACCCAGTACTTC.

This rearrangement joins TRBV19 to TRBJ2-7, with a possible D match to TRBD2 (6 bases). Germline loops: CDR1 LNHDA, CDR2 SQIVND (reference sequence). The CDR3 is 14 residues long. V gave up 3 bases and J gave up 2 bases, with 11 bases separating them. This CDR3 reads CASSIRGNPYEQYF. Written as DNA, the CDR3 is TGTGCCAGTAGTATCCGGGGGAACCCCTACGAGCAGTACTTC.

The chain recombines TRBV5-1 with TRBJ1-1; D is possibly TRBD1 (6 bases). V shed 0 bases and J shed 0 bases, with 15 bases lying between them. The CDR3 extends over 17 amino acids. Germline CDR1 reads SGHRS; CDR2 reads YFSETQ. CDR3 nucleotides: TGCGCCAGCAGCTTGGGGGCAGGGGAAGGATTGAACACTGAAGCTTTCTTT. Amino acids: CASSLGAGEGLNTEAFF.

This clone was found a few times. J is TRBJ1-2 and V is TRBV28; 7 positions agree with TRBD1. CDR3 size: 11 residues. The germline CDR1 and CDR2 sequences are MDHEN and SYDVKM. With V trimmed by 6 bases and J by 9 bases, 4 bases remained unmatched. The CDR3 nucleotides read TGTGCCAGCAGGACAGGGACGAGCTACACCTTC. Encoded protein: CASRTGTSYTF.

The V gene is TRBV6-1, the J gene TRBJ2-4; D is undetermined. Looked up from germline, CDR1 is MNHNS and CDR2 is SASEGT. Deletions cut 1 base from V and 0 bases from J, with 7 bases between. The CDR3 has 15 residues. CDR3 sequence reads: CASSEVGLAKNIQYF. The CDR3 nucleotides read TGTGCCAGCAGTGAAGTGGGGTTAGCCAAAAACATTCAGTACTTC.

This rearrangement joins TRBV27 to TRBJ2-7; D is possibly TRBD1 (5 bases). V was clipped by 2 bases and J by 0 bases, with 11 bases between them. The CDR3 contains 15 residues. The V gene's germline CDR1 is MNHEY and CDR2 SMNVEV (reference sequence). CDR3 DNA sequence: TGTGCCAGCAGTTTACACGACAGAAACTCCTACGAGCAGTACTTC. The encoded protein is CASSLHDRNSYEQYF.

The chain recombines TRBV30 with TRBJ2-2; D gene unclear. The CDR3 is 10 amino acids. Trimming took 0 bases from V and 8 from J, leaving 1 base between them. Germline V gene lookup returns CDR1 GTSNPN and CDR2 SVGIG (reference sequence). In nucleotides, the CDR3 is TGTGCCTGGAGTGTGGGGGAGCTGTTTTTT. This gives the protein CAWSVGELFF.

In its sample, this clone was seen a few times. This chain links TRBV28 with TRBJ1-1, with D possibly being TRBD1 (5 bases). Trimming cost V 1 base and J 1 base, with 7 bases left between them. The germline gives CDR1 MDHEN, CDR2 SYDVKM. This CDR3 contains 14 residues. CDR3 sequence (DNA): TGTGCCAGCAGTTTATCAGGGACGAACACTGAAGCTTTCTTT. It yields the protein CASSLSGTNTEAFF.

The chain joins TRBV2 to TRBJ2-7, with D uncertain. This CDR3 has 15 amino acids. Germline-derived CDR1 and CDR2 are SNHLY and FYNNEI. Between the trimmed V and J ends, which lost 3 bases and 2 bases, there was a span of 14 bases. CDR3 coding DNA: TGTGCCAGCAGTGATGGAGACCGGAAGACCTACGAGCAGTACTTC. Translating gives CASSDGDRKTYEQYF.

A few counts support this clone. The rearrangement links TRBV27 to TRBJ2-1; the D is unclear. CDR3 length equals 13 residues. Trimming removed 6 bases at V and 0 bases at J, with 6 bases between. CDR1 is MNHEY and CDR2 is SMNVEV in the germline V gene (reference sequence). Written as DNA, the CDR3 is TGTGCCAGCAGACTGAGCTCCTACAATGAGCAGTTCTTC. Its translation: CASRLSSYNEQFF.

The chain joins TRBV7-2 to TRBJ2-1, with 8 positions matching TRBD2. V dropped 5 bases and J dropped 0; count of bases not matched to a gene: 3. This CDR3 is built from 15 residues. Germline V gene sequence: CDR1 SGHTA, CDR2 FQGNSA. CDR3 coding DNA: TGTGCCAGCAGCGCCCTAGCGGGCTCCTACAATGAGCAGTTCTTC. Amino acid sequence: CASSALAGSYNEQFF.

This clone is labeled as medium-sized. The V call is TRBV2, the J call TRBJ1-6; D might be TRBD1 (5 bases). Trimming cost V 6 bases and J 7 bases, with 13 bases left between them. The CDR3 consists of 14 residues. Germline CDR1 SNHLY, CDR2 FYNNEI. The CDR3 loop reads CASSLARDNSPLHF. The DNA of the CDR3 is TGTGCCAGCAGCTTAGCGCGGGACAATTCACCCCTCCACTTT.

The chain is built from TRBV9 and TRBJ2-4; D unresolved. The CDR3 has 16 residues. The germline gives CDR1 SGDLS, CDR2 YYNGEE. V was pared by 0 bases and J by 1 base, with 11 bases between. CDR3 nucleotide sequence: TGTGCCAGCAGCGTAGACACCACAAGGGCCAAAAACATTCAGTACTTC. Translating gives CASSVDTTRAKNIQYF.

This clone was recorded only once. This chain joins TRBV28 and TRBJ2-7, with a weak D call TRBD1 (6 bases). The germline V and J ends were trimmed by 8 bases and 3 bases, with 20 bases remaining between them. The CDR3 extends over 15 amino acids. The germline CDR1 and CDR2 sequences are MDHEN and SYDVKM. The CDR3 DNA reads TGTGCCAGCCGCGAACCCGGGGACATCTACTACGAGCAGTACTTC. It codes for CASREPGDIYYEQYF.

The count of this clone is one. The chain combines TRBV7-9 with TRBJ1-2; D perhaps matches TRBD1 (5 bases). This CDR3 spans 17 amino acids. CDR1 and CDR2 from the germline V gene are SEHNR and FQNEAQ (reference sequence). The V end lost 0 bases, the J end lost 5 bases, and 19 bases lay between the germline ends. As DNA, the CDR3 is TGTGCCAGCAGCTTAGCGGGGCTCCCAACAGCGCGATATGGCTACACCTTC. It codes for CASSLAGLPTARYGYTF.

The chain is built from TRBV7-2 and TRBJ1-2; 8 bases line up with TRBD1. The germline V gene encodes CDR1 SGHTA and CDR2 FQGNSA. The CDR3 consists of 15 residues. V was pared by 0 bases and J by 6 bases, with 6 bases of the junction left unmatched. CDR3 region: CASSLALRTGNGYTF. The DNA for the CDR3 is TGTGCCAGCAGCTTAGCGCTCAGGACAGGGAATGGCTACACCTTC.

The rearrangement uses TRBV19 and TRBJ1-3; D is uncertain. The CDR3 loop spans 16 amino acids. V was pared by 5 bases and J by 0 bases, with 14 bases between. Germline-derived CDR1 and CDR2 are LNHDA and SQIVND (reference sequence). CDR3 nucleotides: TGTGCCAGTAGTCCCAGACACGCCAGCTCTGGAAACACCATATATTTT. Its translation is CASSPRHASSGNTIYF.

The rearrangement links TRBV29-1 to TRBJ2-7, with 9 bases that match TRBD1. The CDR3 has 13 amino acids. CDR1 SQVTM and CDR2 ANQGSEA come from the germline V gene. With V trimmed by 3 bases and J by 2 bases, 2 bases remained unmatched. The CDR3 is CSVEGQGTYEQYF. Written as DNA, the CDR3 is TGCAGCGTTGAGGGACAGGGCACCTACGAGCAGTACTTC.

The rearrangement uses TRBV4-2 and TRBJ2-7; a weak D match, TRBD1 (5 bases). The CDR3 is made up of 17 amino acids. V dropped 3 bases and J dropped 3 bases, with 21 bases sitting between them. Germline CDR1 and CDR2: LGHNA and YNFKEQ. The CDR3 bases are TGTGCCAGCAGCCAGGCCCTTGGGGCAGGCATCATCTACGAGCAGTACTTC. It encodes CASSQALGAGIIYEQYF.

This clone was counted between two and nine times. The chain employs TRBV27 and TRBJ2-7, with D hard to call. With 5 bases removed from V and 2 bases from J, the gap between germline ends came to 16 bases. Germline-derived CDR1 and CDR2 are MNHEY and SMNVEV (reference sequence). The CDR3 is 15 amino acids. CDR3 region: CASSPQKITPYEQYF. For the CDR3, the DNA is TGTGCCAGCAGTCCTCAAAAGATAACCCCCTACGAGCAGTACTTC.

The chain employs TRBV28 and TRBJ1-3; tentatively, D is TRBD1 (6 bases). Trimming took off 5 bases at V and 2 bases at J, with 16 bases between the two ends. The V gene's germline CDR1 is MDHEN and CDR2 SYDVKM. The CDR3 runs 16 residues. CDR3 loop: CASSPHRDGPGNTIYF. The DNA of the CDR3 is TGTGCCAGCAGTCCCCACAGGGATGGACCTGGAAACACCATATATTTT.